The text below deals with one TCR beta chain. This specimen belongs to a study of cytomegalovirus exposure and HLA in healthy donors. Trimming removed 0 bases from V and 6 bases from J, with 13 bases in between. CDR3 length: 15 residues. CDR1 and CDR2 from the germline V gene are SGHKS and YYEKEE (reference sequence). The PCR was carried out with 60 Vbeta primers and 13 Jbeta primers. Sequencing used immunoSEQ multiplex PCR; TCRdb keeps in-frame clones, though not all of them. The sample yields about 140,000 clones, 80% seen once. Input material: PBMCs. The sequence derives from a male donor in good health and CMV-seronegative. The chain has TRBV5-5 and TRBJ1-5, with D perhaps matching TRBD1 (5 bases). The CDR3 region has the DNA TGTGCCAGCAGCTTGGGGGACTCCGGCCTTCAGCCCCAGCATTTT. Translated, it gives CASSLGDSGLQPQHF.